This paragraph covers one TCR beta chain sequence. The entry originates in a study of CD8 T cells in Susac syndrome. Reverse transcription of 0.5 to 1 ug RNA was carried out with random hexamers. From the immunoSEQ multiplex PCR reads, TCRdb called clonotypes with MiXCR, one entry per CDR3 protein. The table includes 71,000 or so distinct CDR3 sequences, approximately 96% detected once. CDR3 length: 11 residues. Germline V gene data show CDR1 as SEHNR and CDR2 as FQNEAQ (reference sequence). Trimming pared 8 bases from V and 1 base from J, leaving 6 bases between. The sample consisted of CD4+ T cells from PBMCs. This chain links TRBV7-9 with TRBJ2-7, with D unclear. The TCR was taken from a human donor with multiple sclerosis. The CDR3 region has the DNA TGTGCCAGCGGCGAATCCTACGAGCAGTACTTC. It is translated as CASGESYEQYF.